This passage covers 30 T cell receptor beta chains from one sample sequenced in a study of CD8 T cells in ankylosing spondylitis. TCRdb independently ran MiXCR on the 5' RACE reads; one entry per CDR3 protein. The table records roughly 230,000 distinct CDR3 sequences, 8% to 10% of them present only once. Sequencing was carried out using blood, either unsorted or a sorted T cell fraction (not recorded which). These TCRs come from a female donor with ankylosing spondylitis or in good health (not recorded which).

This clonotype was counted ten times or more. The chain employs TRBV9 and TRBJ2-2, with 7 bases matching TRBD2. V lost 0 bases, J lost 2 bases, and 4 bases stayed unmatched. This CDR3 is built from 16 residues. Germline V gene lookup returns CDR1 SGDLS and CDR2 YYNGEE. The CDR3 protein is CASSVASGANTGELFF. Written as DNA, the CDR3 is TGTGCCAGCAGCGTAGCCAGCGGGGCCAACACCGGGGAGCTGTTTTTT.

This clonotype was counted at least ten times. The chain recombines TRBV5-1 with TRBJ2-1, with 7 bases aligning to TRBD1. Germline CDR1 and CDR2: SGHRS and YFSETQ. J was trimmed by 3 bases and V by 5 bases; bases with no gene match: 2. This CDR3 has 13 amino acids. CDR3 DNA sequence: TGCGCCAGCAGTTGGGACAGCTACAATGAGCAGTTCTTC. It translates to CASSWDSYNEQFF.

This clonotype was counted ten times or more. This chain uses TRBV28 with TRBJ2-1, with 10 bases identical to TRBD2. V was pared by 6 bases and J by 2 bases, with 1 base of the junction left unmatched. The germline V gene has CDR1 MDHEN and CDR2 SYDVKM. The CDR3 is 14 residues long. The CDR3 DNA follows: TGTGCCAGCAGGGGACTAGCGCCCTACAATGAGCAGTTCTTC. Residues: CASRGLAPYNEQFF.

This clonotype has more than one count but fewer than ten. The V gene is TRBV10-3, the J gene TRBJ1-2; D unclear. The CDR3 sequence is 14 residues long. The V end was cut by 0 bases, the J end by 3 bases, with 8 bases between. Germline values: CDR1 ENHRY, CDR2 SYGVKD. The CDR3 nucleotides read TGTGCCATCAGTGAGTCTGTCGGGGACTATGGCTACACCTTC. It encodes CAISESVGDYGYTF.

This clonotype appeared many times. V usage is TRBV20-1 and J usage is TRBJ2-3, with 10 bases aligning to TRBD1. Per the germline V gene, CDR1 is DFQATT and CDR2 is SNEGSKA (reference sequence). The CDR3 length is 13 residues. The ends lost 6 bases at V and 10 bases at J; junction bases unmatched: 10. The CDR3 loop reads CSAPGQGGDAQYF. CDR3 DNA sequence: TGCAGTGCCCCCGGACAGGGGGGGGATGCGCAGTATTTT.

A remark on this clonotype: A much larger clone sits a single nucleotide away, making a read error possible. The chain links TRBV20-1 to TRBJ2-7; 14 nucleotides match TRBD2. Germline lookup yields CDR1 DFQATT and CDR2 SNEGSKA (reference sequence). The CDR3 is 17 residues long. For the CDR3, the DNA is TGCTGTGCTCCTACAGGGACTAGCGGGAGAAATCCCTACGAGCAGTACTTC. Translating gives CCAPTGTSGRNPYEQYF.

This clonotype has more than one count but fewer than ten. The chain combines TRBV11-2 with TRBJ2-7, with D possibly TRBD1 on 5 matching bases. CDR1 SGHAT and CDR2 FQNNGV come from the germline V gene. V lost 4 bases to trimming and J lost 6 bases, with 13 bases between them. This CDR3 is 13 amino acids long. For the CDR3, the DNA is TGTGCCAGCAGCTCTCCAGGGTTCTTCGAGCAGTACTTC. Amino acid sequence: CASSSPGFFEQYF.

In its sample, this clonotype was seen many times. The V call is TRBV6-5, the J call TRBJ2-3; perhaps TRBD1 as D (6 bases). Germline V gene sequence: CDR1 MNHEY, CDR2 SVGAGI. This CDR3 has 14 residues. Trimming cost V 6 bases and J 14 bases, with 24 bases left between them. The CDR3, as DNA: TGTGCCAGCAGGAAGGGACATACCGTCGCCCTCGCGTATTTT. It codes for CASRKGHTVALAYF.

This clonotype was detected a few times. The V call is TRBV12-3 or TRBV12-4, the J call TRBJ1-1; 7 bases match TRBD1. The CDR3 sequence is 14 residues long. J lost 5 bases, V lost 4 bases, and 7 bases had no gene match. The CDR3 region has the DNA TGTGCCAGCAGTTCGGCAGGGGGAAGGACTGAAGCTTTCTTT. Protein product: CASSSAGGRTEAFF.

This clonotype was counted at least ten times. The chain couples TRBV12-3 or TRBV12-4 to TRBJ1-4; 7 bases fit TRBD1. CDR3 size: 14 residues. V shed 6 bases and J 10 bases; nucleotides not matched to a gene: 11. The CDR3 coding sequence is TGTGCCAGCAGCGCAGGGGGGGGAGTGGGAAAACTGTTTTTT. Protein: CASSAGGGVGKLFF.

This clonotype was counted ten times or more. V usage is TRBV7-9 and J usage is TRBJ1-5; D possibly corresponds to TRBD1 (5 bases). This CDR3 has 14 amino acids. From germline, CDR1 is SEHNR and CDR2 FQNEAQ (reference sequence). V gave up 1 base and J gave up 7 bases, with 11 bases separating them. CDR3 region: CASSLGSGSQPQHF. DNA for the CDR3: TGTGCCAGCAGCTTAGGGTCAGGGAGCCAGCCCCAGCATTTT.

This clonotype was picked up many times. The V and J genes are TRBV9 and TRBJ1-1, with TRBD1 identical over 7 bases. This CDR3 has 16 residues. V gave up 0 bases and J gave up 0 bases; unmatched junction bases: 5. Germline V CDR1 and CDR2: SGDLS, YYNGEE. This CDR3 is CASSVGPGGMNTEAFF. For the CDR3, the DNA is TGTGCCAGCAGCGTAGGGCCAGGGGGGATGAACACTGAAGCTTTCTTT.

The table lists this clonotype with many counts. The V and J genes are TRBV12-3 or TRBV12-4 and TRBJ2-7; D remains ambiguous. This CDR3 region has 13 residues. Trimming shortened V by 0 bases and J by 3 bases, and 6 bases separated the two germline ends. DNA for the CDR3: TGTGCCAGCAGTTTAGCCTCTCTCTACGAGCAGTACTTC. This codes for CASSLASLYEQYF.

This clonotype was seen many times. The chain couples TRBV5-1 to TRBJ2-2; TRBD2 matches 9 bases. This CDR3 spans 18 amino acids. Germline-derived CDR1 and CDR2 are SGHRS and YFSETQ. The V gene end was trimmed by 1 base and the J gene end by 4 bases; junction bases not matched to a gene: 11. The CDR3 loop reads CASSLTYSSGTFTGELFF. DNA for the CDR3: TGCGCCAGCAGCTTGACCTATTCTAGCGGGACCTTCACCGGGGAGCTGTTTTTT.

This clonotype was recorded a few times. The chain carries TRBV3-1 and TRBJ2-7; no definite D call. Germline V gives CDR1 LGHDT, CDR2 YNNKEL (reference sequence). V was pared by 11 bases and J by 2 bases, with 22 bases between. The CDR3 length is 15 residues. The CDR3 DNA is TGTGCCTCCAGCCAAGAGGTACCCAGGACCTACGAGCAGTACTTC. Its protein is CASSQEVPRTYEQYF.

This clonotype was detected ten times or more. The V gene is TRBV29-1, the J gene TRBJ1-2; D possibly corresponds to TRBD1 (5 bases). Germline V gene sequence: CDR1 SQVTM, CDR2 ANQGSEA. V was cut by 5 bases and J by 2 bases, with 12 bases left in between. The CDR3 length is 13 residues. The CDR3 bases are TGCAGCGTTAGGGTACAGGAAAACTATGGCTACACCTTC. The encoded protein is CSVRVQENYGYTF.

The sample holds many counts of this clonotype. The V call is TRBV5-8, the J call TRBJ2-2, with TRBD1 matching over 8 bases. The CDR3 runs to 15 residues. V lost 0 bases to trimming and J lost 4 bases; unmatched junction nucleotides: 2. Germline-derived CDR1 and CDR2 are SGHTS and YDEGEE. Here the CDR3 reads CASSLGQGFTGELFF. As DNA, the CDR3 is TGTGCCAGCAGCTTGGGACAGGGGTTCACCGGGGAGCTGTTTTTT.

This clonotype showed up many times. V is TRBV5-1 and J is TRBJ2-7, with TRBD1 identical over 7 bases. Germline V CDR1 and CDR2: SGHRS, YFSETQ. The junction had 9 bases not matched to a gene; V was cut back by 3 bases and J by 3 bases. The CDR3 totals 15 residues. The CDR3 spells CASSWIQGTIYEQYF. CDR3 coding DNA: TGCGCCAGCAGCTGGATACAGGGGACGATCTACGAGCAGTACTTC. The whole variable domain, filled in from reference TRBV5-1 and TRBJ2-7, reads KAGVTQTPRYLIKTRGQQVTLSCSPISGHRSVSWYQQTPGQGLQFLFEYFSETQRNKGNFPGRFSGRQFSNSRSEMNVSTLELGDSALYLCASSWIQGTIYEQYFGPGTRLTVT.

The chain links TRBV11-2 to TRBJ2-7; unclear D gene. There are 14 residues in the CDR3. V was shortened by 4 bases and J by 2 bases, with 12 bases between the two germline ends. Germline V gene lookup returns CDR1 SGHAT and CDR2 FQNNGV. CDR3 sequence: CASSSTLSPYEQYF. Here the CDR3 DNA reads TGTGCCAGCAGCTCGACATTATCGCCCTACGAGCAGTACTTC.

The chain recombines TRBV30 with TRBJ2-1; no clear D gene. V was cut by 1 base and J by 10 bases, with 8 bases left in between. Germline V CDR1 and CDR2: GTSNPN, SVGIG (reference sequence). The CDR3 runs to 11 residues. The CDR3, as DNA: TGTGCCTGGAGTGCCGTGGGGGAGCAGTTCTTC. Translating it yields CAWSAVGEQFF.

A word on this clonotype: It may be a read error: a sequence one base away is much more abundant. The V gene is TRBV27, the J gene TRBJ2-3; the D is unclear. CDR1 is MNHEY and CDR2 is SMNVEV in the germline V gene (reference sequence). This CDR3 has 14 residues. With 4 bases removed from V and 2 bases from J, the gap between germline ends came to 10 bases. Written as DNA, the CDR3 is TGTGCCAGCAGTTCCCCTGCGGTCACAGATACGCAGTATTTT. Residues: CASSSPAVTDTQYF.

The chain carries TRBV4-3 and TRBJ1-3, with a tentative D call TRBD1 (5 bases). Germline CDR1 reads LGHNA; CDR2 reads YSLEER. This CDR3 spans 16 amino acids. V lost 0 bases and J 2 bases, leaving 11 bases between the germline ends. The CDR3 DNA sequence: TGCGCCAGCAGCCAAGATTCGGGGGTTGCTGGAAACACCATATATTTT. Translated, it gives CASSQDSGVAGNTIYF.

This clonotype showed up many times. This chain connects TRBV4-3 to TRBJ2-1, with 8 bases fitting TRBD2. V lost 0 bases to trimming and J lost 6 bases; unmatched junction nucleotides: 10. This CDR3 comprises 17 residues. Germline V gene lookup returns CDR1 LGHNA and CDR2 YSLEER. CDR3 amino acids: CASSQDVFGAGVNEQFF. In DNA form, the CDR3 reads TGCGCCAGCAGCCAAGACGTGTTTGGAGCGGGAGTCAATGAGCAGTTCTTC.

At least ten counts were recorded for this clonotype. The chain carries TRBV20-1 and TRBJ1-5; no definite D call. This CDR3 has 14 amino acids. Germline V gives CDR1 DFQATT, CDR2 SNEGSKA (reference sequence). V lost 3 bases and J 3 bases, leaving 12 bases between the germline ends. The DNA of the CDR3 is TGCAGTGCTAGCGGCCCACAGTCCAATCAGCCCCAGCATTTT. It is translated as CSASGPQSNQPQHF.

This clonotype was recorded at least ten times. This chain uses TRBV6-1 with TRBJ2-7, with D perhaps matching TRBD1 or TRBD2 (6 bases each). Trimming cost V 10 bases and J 0 bases, with 19 bases left between them. CDR1 MNHNS and CDR2 SASEGT come from the germline V gene. This CDR3 comprises 15 residues. For the CDR3, the DNA is TGTGCCACCTCCGGCGGGACACACAGCTCCTACGAGCAGTACTTC. Encoded protein: CATSGGTHSSYEQYF.

This clonotype occurred many times. V gene TRBV20-1 combines with J gene TRBJ2-1; D may be TRBD2 (5 bases). CDR1 and CDR2 from the germline V gene are DFQATT and SNEGSKA (reference sequence). V lost 5 bases to trimming and J lost 1 base, with 24 bases between them. This CDR3 has 18 amino acids. CDR3 DNA sequence: TGCAGTGCTCCGACCTTAAACCAGCGGAAAGCTTCCTACAATGAGCAGTTCTTC. This translates into CSAPTLNQRKASYNEQFF.

This clonotype was picked up many times. The chain joins TRBV5-1 to TRBJ2-5, with 13 bases aligning to TRBD2. Germline values: CDR1 SGHRS, CDR2 YFSETQ. The CDR3 consists of 16 residues. The V segment lost 3 bases and the J segment 5 bases; nucleotides outside the gene matches: 7. The CDR3 bases are TGCGCCAGCAGCTCCCGGACTAGCGGGAGCGAGGAGACCCAGTACTTC. Its protein product is CASSSRTSGSEETQYF.

The chain joins TRBV4-3 to TRBJ2-1, with 10 nucleotides matching TRBD2. CDR1 is LGHNA, CDR2 YSLEER, per germline. V trimming: 5 bases; J trimming: 9 bases; junction bases outside the gene matches: 10. CDR3 length: 15 amino acids. The chain's CDR3 is CASSTSGETYGEQFF. CDR3 nucleotides: TGCGCCAGCAGCACTAGCGGGGAGACGTATGGTGAGCAGTTCTTC.

This clonotype was recorded many times. V usage is TRBV5-1 and J usage is TRBJ2-2; the match to TRBD1 covers 7 bases. The trim removed 3 bases at V and 1 base at J, leaving 3 bases unmatched. CDR1 and CDR2 from the germline V gene are SGHRS and YFSETQ. The CDR3 runs to 15 residues. In DNA form, the CDR3 reads TGCGCCAGCAGCTCACAGGGGCGGAACACCGGGGAGCTGTTTTTT. This encodes CASSSQGRNTGELFF.

This clonotype was counted only a few times. This rearrangement joins TRBV12-3 or TRBV12-4 to TRBJ1-5; no reliable D call. V gave up 2 bases and J gave up 4 bases, with 6 bases separating them. The CDR3 has 13 residues. This CDR3 is CASSLSVNQPQHF. The CDR3 nucleotides are TGTGCCAGCAGTTTATCCGTAAATCAGCCCCAGCATTTT.